The table lists the clone carrying this T cell receptor beta chain with a count of one. V gave up 3 bases and J gave up 2 bases, with 10 bases separating them. This CDR3 spans 14 amino acids. Germline V gene data show CDR1 as MNHEY and CDR2 as SVGAGI. The data derive from a study of blood T cell repertoires in COVID-19. Across the whole study: From the United States, Italy and Spain came samples of acute and convalescent COVID-19. Sources were T cells, B-cell-depleted T cells, or PBMCs; the material itself was cDNA or gDNA.

Measured with immunoSEQ multiplex PCR; TCRdb has only the in-frame clones, and not every one. The sample lists under 300,000 clones, roughly 82% occurring once. The sequenced sample consisted of peripheral blood. The receptor's source is a man in his forties or fifties who had recovered from COVID-19. The gene calls are TRBV6-5 and TRBJ1-2; D remains ambiguous. In nucleotides, the CDR3 is TGTGCCAGCAGTTATACAGAGACGAACTATGGCTACACCTTC. Its protein product is CASSYTETNYGYTF.